This T cell receptor beta chain was sequenced for a study of cytomegalovirus exposure and HLA in healthy donors (dated by TCRdb to the late 2010s). With respect to the entire study: According to an earlier analysis of 450 to 650 of the donors, about 180 million T cells yielded 90 million to 140 million unique TCR beta sequences and about 300 Gb of sequence data. All discovery cohort repertoires had been generated on a single sequencing platform. Besides the first cohort of 666 subjects, a separate validation cohort made up of 90 to 150 different subjects was used. Genome-wide SNP genotypes for about 65% of the roughly 670 donors were used in a later genetic analysis, which treated that subset as a discovery cohort. Alongside the repertoire data, information on donor age, sex, ethnicity and CMV serostatus was compiled. In an earlier analysis of 587 of the donors, high-throughput TCR beta sequencing was used to judge whether each TCR beta V gene segment behaved as functional or pseudogenic. A later analysis re-analyzed previously published TCR beta repertoires from approximately 670 donors and added high-resolution HLA genotyping to study TCR occurrence patterns. Among about 400 genotyped donors of the cohort, an average of approximately 240,000 unique TCR beta nucleotide sequences was sequenced per donor, of which about 20% were non-productive. The study aimed to test whether signatures of past pathogen exposure could be identified by cataloging public T cell receptors. The number of typed donors differed by locus: about 620-630 for A, B, C, DRB1 and DQB1; 500 to 550 for DQA1; about 600 for DPA1; and about 450 for DPB1. To predict cytomegalovirus infection status, the study combined high-throughput TCR immunosequencing, statistical association of individual TCRs with disease status, and machine learning. An early release that covered about 640 HLA-typed donors contained approximately 290 gigabases of sequencing data and tens of millions of unique TCR sequences. The study profiled the T cell repertoires of under 850 subjects by immunosequencing and related them to cytomegalovirus serostatus. Rather than using new phenotypic data, the later analysis identified candidate immune exposures from TCR beta sequences and from how often those sequences occurred across donors. Because of strong linkage in the cohort, roughly five DR-DQ haplotypes were treated as single units for association and clustering. The genetic ancestry cluster associated with self-reported Caucasian donors included about 81% of the roughly 360 genotyped donors. Class I and class II HLA loci were covered by the typing at four-digit resolution.

Only one count was recorded for this clone. The antigen it binds to is not known. Base-call qualities are not available, and no considerably larger clone is one nucleotide away. Trimming takes 6 bases off V and 2 bases off J; junction bases not matched to a gene: 3. In the germline V gene, CDR1 corresponds to MNHEY and CDR2 to SVGAGI. The CDR3 numbers 13 residues from cysteine through phenylalanine. The only DNA kept is the CDR3, 39 bases in frame from the first base. The research as a whole found: In a later analysis, several top co-occurrence clusters were reported to appear linked to parvovirus B19, influenza, CMV and Epstein-Barr virus. In vitro tests confirmed that a few of the cytomegalovirus-associated TCR beta chains recognize cytomegalovirus antigens. According to the authors, the approach could potentially be generalized to other disease states and immunological phenotypes. HLA typing was unavailable for some donors at each locus, so association tests used only the typed subset. Strong co-occurrence of HLA alleles, especially DR and DQ, made assigning TCR associations to individual alleles difficult. According to a later analysis, most CMV-associated TCR beta chains appeared to be HLA-restricted, and the HLA associations seemed to be driven largely by CMV exposure. The earlier analysis of around 600 of the donors excluded about 16 rarely observed V segments, including chromosome 9 orphons, because counts were too low. For the cohort, immune exposure information was limited to CMV serostatus. At a false discovery rate of 0.05, a later analysis linked 16,951 TCR beta sequences to specific HLA alleles. The study listed approximately 150 TCR beta chains as associated with cytomegalovirus. The 87-base-pair reads could not distinguish some IMGT-functional V segments, including TRBV6-2 and TRBV6-3, so those segments were excluded. In an earlier analysis of around 600 of the donors, most TCR beta V segments appeared in productive rearrangements about 87% or about 30% of the time, broadly matching IMGT annotations. While some public TCRs were present in many individuals, most TCR sequences turned up only very rarely across donors. Compared with equally common non-associated chains, HLA-associated TCR beta chains in a later analysis were more clonally expanded and had lower generation probabilities. Roughly uniform sequencing depth across donors was assumed in presence/absence analyses, although this assumption may not hold. A later analysis found that TCR association rates varied across HLA loci, with DRB1 alleles showing the most associated TCRs and HLA-C alleles the fewest. The classifier was reported to diagnose cytomegalovirus status with high specificity and sensitivity in both the original and validation cohorts. Only TCR beta chains were sequenced in this cohort, and the absence of alpha or paired-chain data limited detectable features. According to a later genetic analysis, donors in an Asian-associated ancestry cluster had fewer N-insertions in productive TCRs than the approximately 630-donor mean. Correlated functional status among segregating V segments might reflect linkage disequilibrium, but an unknown experimental factor could not be ruled out. A further reported finding was that TCR beta sequences accurately predicted the HLA-A and HLA-B alleles for most subjects in the first cohort. A cluster of highly shared sequence variants was judged likely to be a technical artifact of the sequencing pipeline. An association between a missense DCLRE1C variant and V-gene and J-gene trimming of TCR beta chains was found in a later genetic analysis and replicated in an independent cohort.

In total, approximately 690 healthy bone marrow donors made up the cohort. Cohort members were all nominally healthy when sampled, although unrecorded immune exposures were likely present. The donor tested CMV seronegative, placing the donor among the 352 seronegative members of the cohort. Each donor provided a peripheral blood sample, and peripheral blood mononuclear cells were used for TCR beta sequencing. Genomic DNA was extracted from the blood cell samples with the Qiagen DNeasy Blood Extraction Kit. Library preparation used the immunoSEQ multiplex PCR assay. For the multiplex PCR, a mixture combining 60 forward primers for TCR Vbeta segments and 13 reverse primers for TCR Jbeta segments was used. Amplification of the CDR3 region of rearranged TCR beta genes was performed with a multiplex PCR assay on genomic DNA. On the Illumina HiSeq System, the amplified TCR beta libraries were sequenced as 87-base-pair reads. As for the authors' bioinformatics: A later analysis counted some 80 million unique TCR beta chains across the 650 to 700 repertoires, and about 10 million of these chains were shared by at least two donors. A nearest-neighbor algorithm error-corrected the raw reads and collapsed the reads into unique sequences, merging closely related sequences to remove PCR and sequencing errors. To assign V, D and J gene segments, CDR3 sequences were aligned to IMGT reference sequences. For a sequence to be retained, at least a six-nucleotide match to both a V gene segment and a J gene segment was required. Rearrangements were classified as productive when the CDR3 lacked stop codons and remained in frame with V and J, and all other rearrangements were classified as non-productive. CDR3 was defined by IMGT convention, running from the second conserved V-encoded cysteine to the conserved J-encoded phenylalanine. In an earlier analysis of 550 to 650 of the donors, sequences lacking an unambiguous match to a single V gene segment were excluded. An earlier analysis of several hundred of the donors called V segments functional above 56.7% productive rearrangements and segregating when the between-donor standard deviation exceeded 5%. A statistical classification framework was developed to diagnose cytomegalovirus status using the catalog of TCR beta chain sequences. A later analysis assigned V and J genes by comparing TCR nucleotide sequences with IMGT/GENE-DB human TR gene sequences. The TCRdist pipeline was used in a later analysis to assign CDR3 sequences and most-parsimonious VDJ recombination scenarios. In a later analysis, each TCR beta chain was defined by its CDR3 amino acid sequence together with its V-gene family, and reads without a unique V-gene family were excluded. To address suspected cross-contamination and a sequencing artifact, a later analysis removed under 600 highly shared, low-generation-probability nucleotide sequences. For each public chain, a later analysis derived a clonal expansion index from normalized ranks of inferred template counts within each repertoire. A later analysis computed generation probabilities with a VDJ recombination model fitted to out-of-frame rearrangements, and checked the results against IGoR. In a later analysis, hypergeometric tests were used to score TCR-TCR, TCR-HLA and TCR-CMV co-occurrence, with a repertoire-size bias correction applied to TCR pairs. False discovery rates were estimated in a later analysis by permuting HLA or CMV assignments 20 times. In a later analysis, co-occurring TCRs were grouped with DBSCAN, and TCRdist sequence similarity was added when clustering was performed within HLA-allele-positive subsets. For co-occurrence clustering, repertoires with fewer than 30,000 or more than 120,000 public chains were excluded, along with five or six repertoires with anomalous nucleotide sharing. This is the immuneACCESS table as TCRdb keeps it, with only in-frame sequences that have V and J called. A part of the clones is gone; compared with another copy, unresolved V genes explain less than half, and the rest is unexplained. V and J calls and clone size are as listed in that table; D and trimming were resolved from the DNA. This sample gives about 170,000 clones in total; about 82% of them show up just once. About 0.8% of the sample goes to the ten largest clones.

The sample taken for sequencing was PBMCs. The TCR comes from a female donor in good health and CMV-seronegative. The chain joins TRBV6-5 to TRBJ1-2, with 7 middle bases fitting TRBD1. The CDR3 region reads CASSRDRNYGYTF. The DNA is TGTGCCAGCAGCCGGGACAGAAACTATGGCTACACCTTC.